This passage covers 6 T cell receptor beta chains from one sample sequenced in a study of cytomegalovirus exposure and HLA in healthy donors. Researchers ran the PCR with 60 Vbeta and 13 Jbeta primers. The repertoire was sequenced with immunoSEQ multiplex PCR; TCRdb's copy has only in-frame clones and lacks some. The profile shows about 140,000 clones, 60% to 85% of them singletons. The sample taken for sequencing was PBMCs. The receptors were gathered from a man between 18 and 29 years old in good health and CMV-seronegative.

Notes on this clone: The junction shows a germline mismatch at one end, possibly a read error. The gene calls are TRBV7-9 and TRBJ2-5; weak D call: TRBD1 (6 bases). CDR3 length: 13 residues. CDR1 and CDR2 (germline): SEHNR, FQNEAQ (reference sequence). CDR3 sequence: CSSSFTGLETQYF. CDR3 DNA: TGTTCCAGCAGCTTCACAGGGTTAGAGACCCAGTACTTC.

The chain joins TRBV10-3 to TRBJ1-2, with D tentatively TRBD1 (5 bases). Germline V lookup: CDR1 ENHRY, CDR2 SYGVKD. Trimming took 0 bases from V and 1 from J, leaving 9 bases between them. The CDR3 runs 15 residues. The CDR3, as DNA: TGTGCCATCAGTGAGTCGCCAGGGATTAACTATGGCTACACCTTC. Translated, it gives CAISESPGINYGYTF.

This clone appeared once. The V gene is TRBV5-1, the J gene TRBJ2-5; TRBD1 matches at 9 bases. Germline CDR1 and CDR2: SGHRS and YFSETQ. V shed 2 bases, J shed 4 bases, and the junction held 6 bases outside the gene matches. The CDR3 is made up of 15 amino acids. CDR3 DNA: TGCGCCAGCAGCTTACCGGGACAGGGAAGAGAGACCCAGTACTTC. Encoded protein: CASSLPGQGRETQYF.

Concerning this clone: Germline is not matched at one junction end, which may reflect a read error. The rearrangement uses TRBV7-7 and TRBJ2-3; D not resolved. The CDR3 has 15 residues. CDR1 is SSHAT and CDR2 is FNYEAQ in the germline V gene (reference sequence). The CDR3 loop is CASSSGWSGTDTQYF. In DNA, the CDR3 is TGTGCTAGCAGCTCCGGCTGGAGCGGCACAGATACGCAGTATTTT. The whole variable domain, remainder taken from reference TRBV7-7 and TRBJ2-3, is GAGVSQSPRYKVTKRGQDVTLRCDPISSHATLYWYQQALGQGPEFLTYFNYEAQPDKSGLPSDRFSAERPEGSISTLTIQRTEQRDSAMYRCASSSGWSGTDTQYFGPGTRLTVL.

The chain couples TRBV5-4 to TRBJ1-2, with 7 bases matching TRBD1. After removal of 0 bases from V and 6 bases from J, the junction contained 5 bases not matched to a gene. This CDR3 is built from 14 residues. Germline loops: CDR1 SGHNT, CDR2 YYREEE (reference sequence). The CDR3 DNA reads as TGTGCCAGCAGCTTGGAGAGGGGGCAGCATGGCTACACCTTC. It specifies CASSLERGQHGYTF.

The rearrangement uses TRBV25-1 and TRBJ1-6; 10 bases align to TRBD1. V shed 5 bases, J shed 9 bases, and the junction held 10 bases outside the gene matches. Germline CDR1 is MGHDK and CDR2 is SYGVNS. The CDR3 loop spans 16 amino acids. CDR3 DNA sequence: TGTGCCAGCAGTCTCCCGAGCGGGACAGGGGCTTCACCCCTCCACTTT. Encoded protein: CASSLPSGTGASPLHF.